One sample yielded the 25 T cell receptor beta chains listed below, sequenced in a study of shared clonotypes between healthy human individuals. CD45RO negativity and positive selection for CCR7 defined naive CD8 cells, a population that excluded terminally differentiated effector memory CD45RA+ cells. Data came from immunoSEQ multiplex PCR; TCRdb stores just in-frame clones and leaves some out. Seen here are over 2,000,000 clones, over 85% observed once, and the top ten hold approximately 1.6%. Sequences were obtained from naive CD8+ T cells from PBMCs. All receptors come from a man aged 18 to 35 in good health. Some clones in this sample may be carry-over from other donors' samples.

The V and J genes are TRBV11-1 and TRBJ2-7; 8 bases align to TRBD2. Germline CDR1 and CDR2: SGHAT and FQDESV (reference sequence). CDR3 length: 15 amino acids. V shed 5 bases, J shed 0 bases, and the junction held 6 bases outside the gene matches. CDR3: CASSPPSGSSYEQYF. The CDR3 coding sequence is TGTGCCAGCAGCCCACCGAGCGGGAGCTCCTACGAGCAGTACTTC.

CDR3 sequence reads: CASSPTTGTYEQYF. Written as DNA, the CDR3 is TGCGCCAGCAGCCCAACCACAGGAACCTACGAGCAGTACTTC. The gene calls are TRBV4-1 and TRBJ2-7, with a tentative D call TRBD1 (5 bases). The CDR3 contains 14 residues. Trimming pared 4 bases from V and 2 bases from J, leaving 12 bases between. Germline assignment: CDR1 MGHRA and CDR2 YSYEKL.

The chain is built from TRBV27 and TRBJ2-2; D is unclear. Trimming pared 5 bases from V and 0 bases from J, leaving 16 bases between. Germline values: CDR1 MNHEY, CDR2 SMNVEV (reference sequence). The CDR3 is 17 residues long. The CDR3 reads CASSLIGMHANTGELFF. The CDR3 coding sequence is TGTGCCAGCAGTCTAATAGGAATGCACGCGAACACCGGGGAGCTGTTTTTT.

V usage is TRBV2 and J usage is TRBJ2-3; TRBD2 is a possible D gene (5 bases). The CDR3 runs 14 residues. Trimming took off 7 bases at V and 3 bases at J, with 14 bases between the two ends. Germline CDR1 reads SNHLY; CDR2 reads FYNNEI. CDR3 DNA: TGTGCCAGCATCACCTCCGGGGAGACAGATACGCAGTATTTT. This sequence encodes CASITSGETDTQYF. The full variable domain, its missing parts supplied by reference TRBV2 and TRBJ2-3, is EPEVTQTPSHQVTQMGQEVILRCVPISNHLYFYWYRQILGQKVEFLVSFYNNEISEKSEIFDDQFSVERPDGSNFTLKIRSTKLEDSAMYFCASITSGETDTQYFGPGTRLTVL.

The chain couples TRBV9 to TRBJ2-1; 7 nucleotides match TRBD2. Germline assignment: CDR1 SGDLS and CDR2 YYNGEE. CDR3 length equals 17 residues. With 0 bases clipped from V and 1 base from J, the junction kept 7 bases outside the gene matches. CDR3: CASSVDGGSGSYNEQFF. The CDR3 bases are TGTGCCAGCAGCGTAGACGGCGGGAGTGGGTCCTACAATGAGCAGTTCTTC.

This chain uses TRBV28 with TRBJ1-2; tentative D call: TRBD1 (5 bases). V was shortened by 6 bases and J by 4 bases, with 15 bases between the two germline ends. This CDR3 has 14 residues. Germline V gives CDR1 MDHEN, CDR2 SYDVKM. In DNA form, the CDR3 reads TGTGCCAGCAGCCCTAGACAGATATCCTATGGCTACACCTTC. It yields the protein CASSPRQISYGYTF.

V and J are TRBV28 and TRBJ1-1; D call uncertain. The germline V and J ends were trimmed by 6 bases and 5 bases, with 10 bases remaining between them. There are 12 residues in the CDR3. From germline, CDR1 is MDHEN and CDR2 SYDVKM. CDR3 in DNA: TGTGCCAGCAGCCCACCGGGGACTGAAGCTTTCTTT. It codes for CASSPPGTEAFF.

The chain employs TRBV9 and TRBJ1-1; D gene ambiguous. V dropped 2 bases and J dropped 0 bases, with 8 bases sitting between them. The CDR3 covers 14 residues. CDR1 and CDR2 from the germline V gene are SGDLS and YYNGEE. The CDR3 nucleotides are TGTGCCAGCAGCGTCAGGCCGCTGAACACTGAAGCTTTCTTT. Translated: CASSVRPLNTEAFF.

V usage is TRBV7-2 and J usage is TRBJ2-7, with TRBD2 identical over 12 bases. The CDR3 covers 15 residues. J gave up 7 bases and V 5 bases, and 9 bases lay outside the gene matches. Germline V CDR1 and CDR2: SGHTA, FQGNSA. CDR3 sequence: CASSLTSGGGSEQYF. The CDR3 DNA sequence: TGTGCCAGCAGCCTGACTAGCGGGGGCGGGTCTGAGCAGTACTTC.

This clone was found once. This chain uses TRBV9 with TRBJ2-7; 8 bases fit TRBD1. With V trimmed by 4 bases and J by 7 bases, 10 bases remained unmatched. The CDR3 totals 14 residues. Germline V gene sequence: CDR1 SGDLS, CDR2 YYNGEE. The CDR3 reads CASSKTGVGVEQYF. The DNA of the CDR3 is TGTGCCAGCAGCAAGACAGGGGTTGGGGTGGAGCAGTACTTC.

J is TRBJ1-2 and V is TRBV23-1; no definite D call. TRBV23-1 is filed as an ORF, its function uncertain. Between the trimmed V and J ends, which lost 0 bases and 5 bases, there was a span of 10 bases. The CDR3 runs to 14 residues. The CDR3 reads CASSQSVSGYGYTF. CDR3 coding DNA: TGCGCCAGCAGTCAATCGGTTTCGGGTTATGGCTACACCTTC.

The chain is built from TRBV14 and TRBJ1-1; D call uncertain. This CDR3 region has 15 residues. Between the trimmed V and J ends, which lost 1 base and 0 bases, there was a span of 9 bases. Germline V CDR1 and CDR2: SGHDN, FVKESK. CDR3 coding DNA: TGTGCCAGCAGCCAAGCATACCACATGAACACTGAAGCTTTCTTT. This codes for CASSQAYHMNTEAFF. The full variable domain, completed using reference TRBV14 and TRBJ1-1, is EAGVTQFPSHSVIEKGQTVTLRCDPISGHDNLYWYRRVMGKEIKFLLHFVKESKQDESGMPNNRFLAERTGGTYSTLKVQPAELEDSGVYFCASSQAYHMNTEAFFGQGTRLTVV.

The chain recombines TRBV4-1 with TRBJ2-1; TRBD1 agrees at 9 bases. The CDR3 runs to 17 residues. The V gene end was trimmed by 0 bases and the J gene end by 4 bases; junction bases not matched to a gene: 7. Germline CDR1 MGHRA, CDR2 YSYEKL. The CDR3 bases are TGCGCCAGCAGCCAAGATAATTCCGGGACAGGGTACAATGAGCAGTTCTTC. This encodes CASSQDNSGTGYNEQFF.

The genes are TRBV5-4 and TRBJ2-7, with TRBD2 matching 16 bases. The V gene end was trimmed by 4 bases and the J gene end by 6 bases; junction bases not matched to a gene: 10. The CDR3 consists of 17 residues. Per germline, CDR1 SGHNT and CDR2 YYREEE (reference sequence). The CDR3, as DNA: TGTGCCAGCAGCCAGGGACTAGCGGGAGGGCCAAGATTCGAGCAGTACTTC. Protein product: CASSQGLAGGPRFEQYF.

The chain is built from TRBV2 and TRBJ1-1; 11 nucleotides align to TRBD1. This CDR3 comprises 16 residues. V trimming: 4 bases; J trimming: 0 bases; junction bases outside the gene matches: 4. Germline lookup yields CDR1 SNHLY and CDR2 FYNNEI. Here the CDR3 reads CASSVWDRGMNTEAFF. Written as DNA, the CDR3 is TGTGCCAGCAGTGTATGGGACAGGGGGATGAACACTGAAGCTTTCTTT.

The chain is built from TRBV9 and TRBJ1-2; a weak D match, TRBD1 (5 bases). V was trimmed by 2 bases and J by 4 bases, leaving 12 bases between them. The CDR3 extends over 14 amino acids. Germline V lookup: CDR1 SGDLS, CDR2 YYNGEE. In DNA, the CDR3 is TGTGCCAGCAGCGTTCAGGGTGATGGCTATGGCTACACCTTC. Protein sequence: CASSVQGDGYGYTF.

The chain links TRBV19 to TRBJ2-7; the D is unclear. This CDR3 has 14 residues. Germline-derived CDR1 and CDR2 are LNHDA and SQIVND (reference sequence). The ends were cut back, 1 base at V and 2 bases at J, with 9 bases in the middle. This CDR3 is CASSIAGSPYEQYF. For the CDR3, the DNA is TGTGCCAGTAGTATAGCAGGTTCCCCCTACGAGCAGTACTTC. Combining the CDR3 with reference TRBV19 and TRBJ2-7 gives the whole variable domain DGGITQSPKYLFRKEGQNVTLSCEQNLNHDAMYWYRQDPGQGLRLIYYSQIVNDFQKGDIAEGYSVSREKKESFPLTVTSAQKNPTAFYLCASSIAGSPYEQYFGPGTRLTVT.

The table lists this clone with a count of one. The rearrangement joins TRBV14 to TRBJ2-2, with D tentatively TRBD2 (5 bases). The V and J ends lost 2 bases and 3 bases respectively, with 10 bases between them. This CDR3 has 15 amino acids. Germline assignment: CDR1 SGHDN and CDR2 FVKESK. CDR3 protein: CASSQLSGHTGELFF. CDR3 nucleotide sequence: TGTGCCAGCAGCCAATTAAGCGGTCACACCGGGGAGCTGTTTTTT.

V gene TRBV6-1 combines with J gene TRBJ2-7, with TRBD2 matching 8 bases. In germline, CDR1 is MNHNS, CDR2 SASEGT. Trimming cost V 0 bases and J 2 bases; bases outside gene matches: 3. CDR3 size: 15 residues. The CDR3 sequence: CASSEARLATYEQYF. CDR3 in DNA: TGTGCCAGCAGTGAAGCGCGACTAGCGACCTACGAGCAGTACTTC.

V and J are TRBV5-1 and TRBJ1-1, with D possibly matching TRBD1 (6 bases). The CDR3 runs to 14 residues. Trimming took off 0 bases at V and 4 bases at J, with 10 bases between the two ends. The germline V gene encodes CDR1 SGHRS and CDR2 YFSETQ. CDR3 bases: TGCGCCAGCAGCTTGGTGGACAGCCCCACTGAAGCTTTCTTT. This sequence encodes CASSLVDSPTEAFF.

The rearrangement joins TRBV5-4 to TRBJ2-7; possibly TRBD2 for D (6 bases). Germline V gives CDR1 SGHNT, CDR2 YYREEE (reference sequence). CDR3 length: 13 residues. Trimming stripped 4 bases from V and 5 bases from J, with 13 bases between. DNA of the CDR3: TGTGCCAGCAGCCCTCGGGAGCGCGACGAGCAGTACTTC. It encodes CASSPRERDEQYF.

The V call is TRBV7-8, the J call TRBJ1-3; 7 nucleotides agree with TRBD1. The J segment lost 8 bases and the V segment lost 2 bases, leaving 12 bases of the junction unmatched. This CDR3 has 16 residues. Germline V CDR1 and CDR2: SGHVS, FQNEAQ. CDR3 region: CASSLPFQGDFHTIYF. CDR3 nucleotides: TGTGCCAGCAGCTTACCGTTTCAGGGGGACTTCCACACCATATATTTT.

The chain couples TRBV7-2 to TRBJ2-1; 7 bases match TRBD2. The CDR3 is 16 amino acids. V trimming: 4 bases; J trimming: 12 bases; junction bases outside the gene matches: 18. Per the germline V gene, CDR1 is SGHTA and CDR2 is FQGNSA. The CDR3 protein is CASSSDGGSFFMGQFF. For the CDR3, the DNA is TGTGCCAGCAGCTCCGACGGCGGGAGTTTCTTTATGGGGCAGTTCTTC. Drawing the rest from reference TRBV7-2 and TRBJ2-1, the complete variable domain is GAGVSQSPSNKVTEKGKDVELRCDPISGHTALYWYRQSLGQGLEFLIYFQGNSAPDKSGLPSDRFSAERTGGSVSTLTIQRTQQEDSAVYLCASSSDGGSFFMGQFFGPGTRLTVL.

V gene TRBV6-5 combines with J gene TRBJ1-1; D call uncertain. The CDR3 extends over 13 amino acids. Germline V gives CDR1 MNHEY, CDR2 SVGAGI. Trimming took 4 bases from V and 5 from J, leaving 11 bases between them. The CDR3 DNA sequence: TGTGCCAGCAGTTCCGCCCGGAGGACTGAAGCTTTCTTT. The encoded protein is CASSSARRTEAFF.

The chain employs TRBV29-1 and TRBJ1-1; D uncertain. This CDR3 has 14 amino acids. Trimming took off 4 bases at V and 10 bases at J, with 22 bases between the two ends. Germline-derived CDR1 and CDR2 are SQVTM and ANQGSEA. CDR3 nucleotide sequence: TGCAGCGTTGTGGGCGGAAGACTCCCCCTAGGAGCTTTCTTT. Translation: CSVVGGRLPLGAFF.